This record concerns one T cell receptor (beta chain) sequence. The CDR3 length is 14 residues. V was clipped by 6 bases and J by 4 bases; unmatched bases: 7. The germline V gene has CDR1 ENHRY and CDR2 SYGVKD. The source of the sample is a study of blood T cell repertoires in COVID-19. Looking at the study overall: The United States, Italy and Spain provided the acute and convalescent COVID-19 samples. Nucleic acid was either cDNA or gDNA, and it came from T cells, B-cell-depleted T cells, or PBMCs.

In the authors' methods: Estimates of nucleated cell counts were drawn from the amplification of reference gene primers. TCRdb's copy holds only in-frame clones and misses some; the assay was immunoSEQ multiplex PCR. V, J and clone size reflect that table, while D and trimming were determined from the DNA. The sample carries around 130,000 clones, almost 85% recorded once. The origin of this receptor is a woman between 50 and 59 years old with acute COVID-19. The source material was PBMCs or T cells enriched from blood (not recorded which). The J gene is TRBJ1-1, the V gene TRBV10-3; TRBD1 matches 8 bases. CDR3 in amino acids: CAIRSGGASTEAFF. The CDR3 DNA sequence: TGTGCCATCAGATCAGGGGGCGCGTCCACTGAAGCTTTCTTT.